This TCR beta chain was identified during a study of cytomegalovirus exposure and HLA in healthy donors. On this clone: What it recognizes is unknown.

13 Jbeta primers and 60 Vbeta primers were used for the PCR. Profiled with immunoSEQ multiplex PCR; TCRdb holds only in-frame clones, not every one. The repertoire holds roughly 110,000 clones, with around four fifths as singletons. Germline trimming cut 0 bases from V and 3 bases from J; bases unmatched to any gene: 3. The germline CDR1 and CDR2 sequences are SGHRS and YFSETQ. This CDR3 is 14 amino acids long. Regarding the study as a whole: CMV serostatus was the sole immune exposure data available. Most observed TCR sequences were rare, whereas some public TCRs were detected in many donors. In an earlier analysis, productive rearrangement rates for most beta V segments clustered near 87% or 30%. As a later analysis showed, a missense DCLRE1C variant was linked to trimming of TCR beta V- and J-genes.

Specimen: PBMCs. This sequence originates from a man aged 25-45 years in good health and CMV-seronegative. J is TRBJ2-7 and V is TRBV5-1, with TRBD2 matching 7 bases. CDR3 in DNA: TGCGCCAGCAGCTTGGTGGGGGGGGGCTACGAGCAGTACTTC. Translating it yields CASSLVGGGYEQYF.